This T cell receptor beta chain was identified in a study of T cells in Graves' hyperthyroidism and ophthalmopathy. There are 15 residues in the CDR3. Germline-derived CDR1 and CDR2 are SNHLY and FYNNEI. Trimming cost V 3 bases and J 3 bases, with 15 bases left between them. Using RNA transcripts as the source, TCR beta CDR3 regions were amplified. The HTBI primer set drove a first-round RT-PCR of the TCR CDR3. TCRdb re-derived calls from the multiplex PCR reads in MiXCR, one entry per CDR3 protein. The data show 500,000 to 750,000 distinct CDR3 sequences, over 12% seen once. The gene calls are TRBV2 and TRBJ2-7; D may be TRBD2 (5 bases). The sample consisted of blood. The clonotype comes from a young woman with Graves' ophthalmopathy. The CDR3 spells CASSDPGIWRYEQYF. CDR3 DNA: TGTGCCAGCAGTGACCCCGGGATCTGGCGCTACGAGCAGTACTTC.